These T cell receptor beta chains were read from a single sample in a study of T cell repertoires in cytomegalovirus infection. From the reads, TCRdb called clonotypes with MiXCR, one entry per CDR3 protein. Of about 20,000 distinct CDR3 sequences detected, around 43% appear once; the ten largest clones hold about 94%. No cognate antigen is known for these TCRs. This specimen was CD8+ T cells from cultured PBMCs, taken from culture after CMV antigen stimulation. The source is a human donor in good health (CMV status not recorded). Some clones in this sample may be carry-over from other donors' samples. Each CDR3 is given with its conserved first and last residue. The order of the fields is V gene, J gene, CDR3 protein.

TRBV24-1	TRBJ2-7	CATSDQGSEQYF
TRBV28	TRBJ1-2	CASSPNRDLNYGYTF
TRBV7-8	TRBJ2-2	CASSDWTANTGELFF
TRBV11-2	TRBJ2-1	CASSPPGRNEQFF
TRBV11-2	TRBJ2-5	CASSLDWGRSQYF
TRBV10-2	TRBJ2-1	CASSDPSGGGNEQFF
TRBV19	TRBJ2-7	CASSIDDSSYEQYF
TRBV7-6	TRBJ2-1	CASSLGLAGNNEQFF
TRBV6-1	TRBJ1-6	CASSDPSSYNSPLHF
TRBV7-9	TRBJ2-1	CASSPPGLAGGYNEQFF
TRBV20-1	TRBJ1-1	CSARDPGALNTEAFF
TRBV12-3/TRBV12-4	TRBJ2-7	CASSPGTGSSYEQYF
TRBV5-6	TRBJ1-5	CASSHWATVSGNQPQHF
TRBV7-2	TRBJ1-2	CASSLLQGRDGYTF
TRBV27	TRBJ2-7	CASSLSGAGYEQYF
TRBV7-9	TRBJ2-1	CASRSGSYNEQFF
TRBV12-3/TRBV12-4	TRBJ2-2	CASQGNRELFF
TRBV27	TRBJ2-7	CASSSNYEQYF
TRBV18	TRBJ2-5	CASSPRQGWQETQYF
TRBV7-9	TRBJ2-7	CASSPGTSGIQYEQYF
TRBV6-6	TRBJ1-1	CASSMDGNTEAFF
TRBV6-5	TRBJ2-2	CASSYVLGGTGELFF
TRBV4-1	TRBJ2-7	CASSQGLAGGYEQYF
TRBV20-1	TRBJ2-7	CSAPGRGRETYEQYF
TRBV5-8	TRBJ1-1	CASSVTGGGGTEAFF
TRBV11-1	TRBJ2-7	CASSLIGVGDEQYF
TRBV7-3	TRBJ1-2	CASSSTGEPNYGYTF
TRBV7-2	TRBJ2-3	CASSHRDSSTDTQYF
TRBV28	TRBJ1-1	CASTFGTEAFF
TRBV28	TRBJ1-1	CASTRNTEAFF
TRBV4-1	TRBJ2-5	CASSQDRVETQYF
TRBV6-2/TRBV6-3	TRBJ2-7	CASSFPSLAGGYEQYF
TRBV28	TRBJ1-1	CASSLPEGTDTAFF
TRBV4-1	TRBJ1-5	CASSQDGGGNQPQHF
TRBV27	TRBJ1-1	CASSLRASKGIEAFF
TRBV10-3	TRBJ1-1	CAISVDATYGEAFF
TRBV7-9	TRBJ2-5	CASSPLADRSQETQYF
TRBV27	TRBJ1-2	CASSRDAANYGYTF
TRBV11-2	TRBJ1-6	CASSLVGQPNSPLHF
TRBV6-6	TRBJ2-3	CASSIAGFQRTDTQYF
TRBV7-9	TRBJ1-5	CASSRGDSNQPQHF
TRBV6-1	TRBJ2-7	CASGLGRVTEQYF
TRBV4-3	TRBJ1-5	CASSRDPRGNQPQHF
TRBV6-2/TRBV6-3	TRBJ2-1	CASSSLAGAYNEQFF
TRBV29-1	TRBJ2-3	CSVEAEDGNTDTQYF
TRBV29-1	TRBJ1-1	CSSLGQGGGGTEAFF
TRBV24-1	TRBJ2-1	CATSDARAGGIYEQFF
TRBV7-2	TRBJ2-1	CASSLAGGPNEQFF
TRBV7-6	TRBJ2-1	CASSLSGEQFF
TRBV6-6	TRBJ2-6	CASSFASGANVLTF
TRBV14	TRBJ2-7	CASSQAGTGASEQYF
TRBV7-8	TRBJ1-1	CASRGGDRVAFF
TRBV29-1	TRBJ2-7	CSVKGGVHLDEQYF
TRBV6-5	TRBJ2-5	CASSLLAGSGETQYF
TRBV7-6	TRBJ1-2	CASSAGQGDGYTF
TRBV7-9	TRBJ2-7	CASSHPAGGGFYEQYF
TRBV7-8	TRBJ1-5	CASSLGGGDNQPQHF